The 23 T cell receptor beta chains presented below share a single source sample, sequenced in a study of beta chain features in type 1 diabetes. Since all of the isolated RNA was reverse transcribed, expressed TCRB transcripts were what got sequenced. Only in-frame clones appear in the TCRdb table, and some are missing; sequencing was by immunoSEQ multiplex PCR. This table holds 810,000 or so clones, about a sixth found once. Sequences were obtained from naive CD4+ T cells from blood. Every receptor here comes from a woman aged 18-29 years in good health.

In its sample, this clone was seen a few times. The chain carries TRBV7-9 and TRBJ1-1; 8 bases are shared with TRBD1. Germline CDR1 reads SEHNR; CDR2 reads FQNEAQ (reference sequence). CDR3 length equals 15 residues. The J segment lost 1 base and the V segment lost 5 bases, leaving 6 bases of the junction unmatched. CDR3 nucleotides: TGTGCCAGCAGCCCAGGGACAGGAGGGAACACTGAAGCTTTCTTT. Translation: CASSPGTGGNTEAFF.

A remark on this clone: A much larger clone lies a single base off, so this may be a read error. The rearrangement uses TRBV11-2 and TRBJ2-1; D not certain. The CDR3 is 11 residues long. Between the trimmed V and J ends, which lost 1 base and 8 bases, there was a span of 3 bases. CDR1 is SGHAT, CDR2 FQNNGV, per germline. The DNA for the CDR3 is TGTGCCAGCAGCTTAGTCCATGAGCAGTTCTTC. This gives the protein CASSLVHEQFF.

This clone was detected only a few times. The V gene is TRBV25-1, the J gene TRBJ1-3; maybe TRBD1 (5 bases). The CDR3 covers 15 residues. The V gene lost 3 bases and the J gene lost 4 bases, with 13 bases spanning the gap. Germline CDR1 is MGHDK and CDR2 is SYGVNS. In DNA form, the CDR3 reads TGTGCCAGCAGTGATCCGGGGCAGGTGGGAAACACCATATATTTT. Encoded protein: CASSDPGQVGNTIYF.

In this sample, this clone turned up a few times. The chain employs TRBV4-3 and TRBJ1-5; D remains unclear. Germline lookup yields CDR1 LGHNA and CDR2 YSLEER. Trimming left V 1 base short and J 9 bases short, with 13 bases between. The CDR3 length is 14 residues. DNA of the CDR3: TGCGCCAGCAGCCAAGGGTGGACTGGTGGGCCCCAGCATTTT. It translates to CASSQGWTGGPQHF.

This clone appeared a few times. V gene TRBV7-9 combines with J gene TRBJ2-7; possibly TRBD2 for D (6 bases). In germline, CDR1 is SEHNR, CDR2 FQNEAQ (reference sequence). Trimming pared 7 bases from V and 7 bases from J, leaving 17 bases between. This CDR3 is built from 13 residues. CDR3 sequence reads: CASTPGGIREQYF. CDR3 nucleotide sequence: TGTGCCAGCACCCCAGGAGGGATTCGAGAGCAGTACTTC.

The V gene is TRBV19, the J gene TRBJ2-5, with TRBD2 matching over 11 bases. This CDR3 has 17 amino acids. J was trimmed by 0 bases and V by 1 base; bases with no gene match: 4. Per the germline V gene, CDR1 is LNHDA and CDR2 is SQIVND (reference sequence). The CDR3 DNA follows: TGTGCCAGTAGTATAGCAGGGGGACTAGCGGACCAAGAGACCCAGTACTTC. Translation gives CASSIAGGLADQETQYF.

This clone appeared a few times. This chain uses TRBV28 with TRBJ2-1, with 12 bases fitting TRBD2. The CDR3 totals 16 residues. The germline V gene encodes CDR1 MDHEN and CDR2 SYDVKM. The junction had 11 bases not matched to a gene; V was cut back by 4 bases and J by 10 bases. Written as DNA, the CDR3 is TGTGCCAGCAGTTCGATACTAGCGGGAGGTCGGCGGGAGCAGTTCTTC. Translation gives CASSSILAGGRREQFF.

The J gene is TRBJ2-1, the V gene TRBV4-3; D is perhaps TRBD1 (5 bases). Germline V gene sequence: CDR1 LGHNA, CDR2 YSLEER. V was pared by 2 bases and J by 0 bases, with 8 bases between. CDR3 length: 15 residues. The CDR3 is CASSQQGSSYNEQFF. The CDR3 nucleotides read TGCGCCAGCAGCCAACAGGGTTCCTCCTACAATGAGCAGTTCTTC.

The chain employs TRBV7-6 and TRBJ2-1; 7 bases align to TRBD2. The germline CDR1 and CDR2 sequences are SGHVS and FNYEAQ. With 4 bases clipped from V and 12 bases from J, the junction kept 12 bases outside the gene matches. This CDR3 has 14 amino acids. The chain's CDR3 is CASSSLRGTTRQFF. CDR3 bases: TGTGCCAGCAGCTCCCTCAGAGGGACTACAAGGCAGTTCTTC.

In its sample, this clone was seen a few times. The chain uses TRBV10-3 and TRBJ1-2, with 7 positions matching TRBD1. The CDR3 loop spans 14 amino acids. Unmatched junction bases numbered 8, after V lost 4 bases and J lost 6 bases. The germline gives CDR1 ENHRY, CDR2 SYGVKD. The DNA of the CDR3 is TGTGCCATCAGTGGGATACTAACAGGGGATGGCTACACCTTC. Protein: CAISGILTGDGYTF.

This clone was counted a few times. The chain has TRBV4-1 and TRBJ2-3, with D unresolved. V gave up 0 bases and J gave up 2 bases, with 6 bases separating them. There are 14 residues in the CDR3. Germline V gene sequence: CDR1 MGHRA, CDR2 YSYEKL. The CDR3 sequence: CASSQDRVTDTQYF. The CDR3 nucleotides read TGCGCCAGCAGCCAAGATCGGGTCACAGATACGCAGTATTTT.

This clone was counted between two and nine times. CDR3 nucleotide sequence: TGTGCCAGCAGCGTATCCTGGGATACGCAGTATTTT. Protein: CASSVSWDTQYF. The chain combines TRBV7-9 with TRBJ2-3; D unclear. CDR1 and CDR2 (germline): SEHNR, FQNEAQ (reference sequence). CDR3 length: 12 amino acids. With 5 bases removed from V and 6 bases from J, the gap between germline ends came to 9 bases.

This clone has just a few counts. This chain links TRBV9 with TRBJ2-3; D not certain. The CDR3 totals 16 residues. Between the trimmed V and J ends, which lost 3 bases and 1 base, there was a span of 15 bases. Germline CDR1 and CDR2: SGDLS and YYNGEE. The CDR3 reads CASSGSVDTRTDTQYF. The DNA for the CDR3 is TGTGCCAGCAGCGGTTCCGTTGACACACGCACAGATACGCAGTATTTT.

This rearrangement joins TRBV27 to TRBJ1-1; TRBD1 might be the D (5 bases). The V end was cut by 2 bases, the J end by 3 bases, with 10 bases between. CDR1 and CDR2 from the germline V gene are MNHEY and SMNVEV (reference sequence). The CDR3 loop spans 14 amino acids. In DNA form, the CDR3 reads TGTGCCAGCAGTTTACGGGGGGGGTACACTGAAGCTTTCTTT. Its protein product is CASSLRGGYTEAFF.

This chain uses TRBV28 with TRBJ2-5; 7 bases align to TRBD2. The V gene's germline CDR1 is MDHEN and CDR2 SYDVKM. J was trimmed by 5 bases and V by 6 bases; bases with no gene match: 15. The CDR3 is 16 amino acids. CDR3 nucleotides: TGTGCCAGCAGAGGGTCGCGTGCGGGAGTGATGGAGACCCAGTACTTC. This translates into CASRGSRAGVMETQYF.

This clone was observed a few times. The rearrangement uses TRBV7-9 and TRBJ2-2; D remains ambiguous. V was cut by 3 bases and J by 3 bases, with 8 bases left in between. Germline V gene lookup returns CDR1 SEHNR and CDR2 FQNEAQ (reference sequence). CDR3 length: 14 residues. The CDR3 bases are TGTGCCAGCAGCTTTCAAACCGACACCGGGGAGCTGTTTTTT. Protein: CASSFQTDTGELFF.

V and J are TRBV4-1 and TRBJ2-2; D not certain. Germline CDR1 MGHRA, CDR2 YSYEKL. CDR3 length: 15 residues. The ends were cut back, 1 base at V and 5 bases at J, with 11 bases in the middle. The CDR3 sequence is CASSQVGLSTGELFF. The CDR3 nucleotides read TGCGCCAGCAGCCAAGTCGGGCTGAGTACCGGGGAGCTGTTTTTT.

This chain links TRBV5-1 with TRBJ2-1; TRBD2 matches 7 bases. This CDR3 region has 15 residues. V lost 2 bases to trimming and J lost 6 bases; unmatched junction nucleotides: 8. CDR1 and CDR2 from the germline V gene are SGHRS and YFSETQ. CDR3 protein: CASSLSLAEINEQFF. The DNA for the CDR3 is TGCGCCAGCAGCTTAAGTCTAGCGGAGATCAATGAGCAGTTCTTC.

This clone has only a few counts. V gene TRBV7-9 combines with J gene TRBJ2-3; D unclear. Looked up from germline, CDR1 is SEHNR and CDR2 is FQNEAQ (reference sequence). The CDR3 consists of 13 residues. V was pared by 6 bases and J by 1 base, with 8 bases between. The CDR3: CASRFPGTDTQYF. The CDR3 region has the DNA TGTGCCAGCAGGTTCCCGGGCACAGATACGCAGTATTTT.

This clone was seen only a few times. The chain combines TRBV15 with TRBJ1-1, with D unresolved. This CDR3 is built from 16 residues. Between the trimmed V and J ends, which lost 8 bases and 5 bases, there was a span of 24 bases. Germline loops: CDR1 LNHNV, CDR2 YYDKDF (reference sequence). The CDR3 protein is CATWGILADPGTEAFF. In nucleotides, the CDR3 is TGTGCCACCTGGGGAATTCTGGCCGATCCGGGGACTGAAGCTTTCTTT.

The chain is built from TRBV21-1 and TRBJ2-7; TRBD2 is the table's D call and was not checked against the DNA. TRBV21-1 is labeled a pseudogene. This CDR3 spans 14 amino acids. The CDR3 coding sequence is TGTGCCAGCAGCTCCCCGGGTAGCTCCTACGAGCAGTACTTC. Translating gives CASSSPGSSYEQYF.

This clone has more than one count but fewer than ten. The chain combines TRBV7-9 with TRBJ2-2; D is ambiguous. The length of the CDR3 is 16 residues. The germline V and J ends were trimmed by 5 bases and 2 bases, with 15 bases remaining between them. The V gene's germline CDR1 is SEHNR and CDR2 FQNEAQ (reference sequence). Here the CDR3 DNA reads TGTGCCAGCAGCACCCGAGGTGGATCCAACACCGGGGAGCTGTTTTTT. Amino acid sequence: CASSTRGGSNTGELFF. The variable domain in full, completed from reference TRBV7-9 and TRBJ2-2, reads DTGVSQNPRHKITKRGQNVTFRCDPISEHNRLYWYRQTLGQGPEFLTYFQNEAQLEKSRLLSDRFSAERPKGSFSTLEIQRTEQGDSAMYLCASSTRGGSNTGELFFGEGSRLTVL.

The chain couples TRBV28 to TRBJ2-7; 15 positions agree with TRBD2. The ends lost 8 bases at V and 4 bases at J; junction bases unmatched: 6. Germline loops: CDR1 MDHEN, CDR2 SYDVKM. The CDR3 covers 15 residues. The CDR3 DNA sequence: TGTGCCAGCGAACCGGGGACTAGCGGGAGGTACGAGCAGTACTTC. Amino acids: CASEPGTSGRYEQYF.